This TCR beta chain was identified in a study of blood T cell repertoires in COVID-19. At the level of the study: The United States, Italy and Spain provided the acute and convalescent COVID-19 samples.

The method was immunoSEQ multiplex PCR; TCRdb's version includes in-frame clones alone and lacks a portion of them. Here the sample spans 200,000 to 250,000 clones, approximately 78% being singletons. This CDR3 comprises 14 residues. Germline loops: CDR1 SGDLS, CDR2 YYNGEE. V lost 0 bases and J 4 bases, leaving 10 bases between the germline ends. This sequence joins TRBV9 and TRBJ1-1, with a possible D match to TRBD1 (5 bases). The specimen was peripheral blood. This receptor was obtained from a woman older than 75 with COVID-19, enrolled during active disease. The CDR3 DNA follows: TGTGCCAGCAGCGTAGTTTCCAGGGCCACTGAAGCTTTCTTT. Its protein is CASSVVSRATEAFF.